This TCR beta chain derives from a study of Graves' ophthalmopathy and Graves' hyperthyroidism (dated by TCRdb to 2017 to 2018). With regard to the full study: Peripheral blood was collected at initial diagnosis, before any treatment. To tell Graves' ophthalmopathy apart from Graves' hyperthyroidism, and to predict which patients would progress to ophthalmopathy, the study relied on TCR beta repertoire signatures. In total, 135 blood samples were TCR-sequenced: fewer than 50 ophthalmopathy, some 75 hyperthyroidism and approximately 17 hyperthyroidism-to-ophthalmopathy patients. To explore V-J signatures that distinguish ophthalmopathy from hyperthyroidism, a discovery set of 100 patients was enrolled, made up of 43 with ophthalmopathy and 55 to 65 with stable hyperthyroidism. An independent validation cohort comprised 18 hyperthyroidism patients and some 16 patients who later progressed from hyperthyroidism to ophthalmopathy. In more than five hyperthyroidism patients, T-cell repertoires of thyroid tissue and blood were compared. Following sampling, methimazole starting at 30 mg daily was administered to hyperthyroidism patients, and high-dose intravenous methylprednisolone was administered to ophthalmopathy patients.

Overall study results and their limits: In cross-validation, the 13-signature model distinguished ophthalmopathy from stable hyperthyroidism with about 90% sensitivity and 81.08% specificity, while in the test set the corresponding values were roughly 80% and 75%. No statistical method was used to predetermine the sample size, and group allocation was not hidden from the investigators. Most expanded thyroid clonotypes with frequency above 0.001 were also detected in blood, suggesting blood repertoires may reflect the thyroid immune response. In validation, the model predicted ophthalmopathy progression with about 64% sensitivity and approximately 72% specificity; 12 predicted patients were CT-confirmed with GO in a median of about 7.1 months.

The germline V gene encodes CDR1 MNHNS and CDR2 SASEGT. From cysteine to phenylalanine, the CDR3 is 11 amino acids long. Only the CDR3 DNA is retained, 33 bases long and in frame from the first base. V loses 4 bases of germline sequence and J loses 8 bases, and the interval between the two ends is 8 bases. For repertoire sequencing, TCR beta CDR3 regions were amplified from RNA transcripts. HTBI primers and the Qiagen OneStep RT-PCR kit were used in a first-round RT-PCR, which was followed by a second-round multiplex PCR, size selection and purification. Sequencing of the libraries was carried out on an Illumina HiSeq2000 in paired-end mode with 100 bp reads. In the original analysis: Reads were processed with SOAPnuke, discarding reads with adapters, uncalled bases, mean Phred below 15, or no exact constant-primer or identifier match. COPE v1.2.5 was used to merge the high-quality paired reads. Each unique nucleotide sequence was defined as a clonotype, and clonotypes were aligned to IMGT TRB V, D and J references with MiTCR v1.1. The analysis was limited to V-J combinations with a frequency above 0.0001, which together covered 99% to 99.2% of the repertoires. For each V-J combination, a TCR clonal expansion and chaos score was defined as the ratio of F50 clonal expansion to chaos observed in the TCRdist matrix. Welch's t-statistics and random forest were used to reduce the features to 10 to 15 V-J combinations, which were then used as input to a naive Bayes classifier. The similarity between thyroid and blood repertoires was quantified using the Morisita-Horn index. TCRdb's own reprocessing of the public reads used fastp at Q25 and MiXCR and kept productive beta chains. Under each unique CDR3 protein, matching rows form one entry showing the most common genes and DNA. These V and J calls are TCRdb output, not the study's own analysis. The table for this sample lists tens of thousands of distinct CDR3 sequences; about half of them were counted only once. The ten most abundant clones make up 4.5% to 5% of the sample.

This clonotype was counted many times. Its antigen is still unknown. Nothing much larger sits one base from this clone, and base qualities are not available. Ophthalmopathy patients had moderately to severely active disease, Clinical Activity Score of at least 3, NOSPECS grade of at least 4, and disease duration under 3 months. Patients with other autoimmune diseases, uncontrolled infections, pregnancy or lactation were excluded from the study. Clinical symptoms, serum thyroxine, TRAb, thyroid ultrasound and orbital computed tomography formed the basis of the diagnosis. Ficoll-Paque density gradient centrifugation was used to isolate PBMCs from 8.5 to 10 ml of fresh peripheral blood. Total RNA was extracted using Trizol reagent, and RNA quality was checked on an Agilent 2100 Bioanalyzer.

Source material: peripheral blood. This receptor was obtained from an adult woman with Graves' ophthalmopathy. This chain joins TRBV6-1 to TRBJ1-1; the D region possibly corresponds to TRBD1 (5 bases align). The nucleotide sequence reads as follows: TGTGCCAGCAGTGGGACATACGAAGCTTTCTTT. The encoded protein is CASSGTYEAFF.